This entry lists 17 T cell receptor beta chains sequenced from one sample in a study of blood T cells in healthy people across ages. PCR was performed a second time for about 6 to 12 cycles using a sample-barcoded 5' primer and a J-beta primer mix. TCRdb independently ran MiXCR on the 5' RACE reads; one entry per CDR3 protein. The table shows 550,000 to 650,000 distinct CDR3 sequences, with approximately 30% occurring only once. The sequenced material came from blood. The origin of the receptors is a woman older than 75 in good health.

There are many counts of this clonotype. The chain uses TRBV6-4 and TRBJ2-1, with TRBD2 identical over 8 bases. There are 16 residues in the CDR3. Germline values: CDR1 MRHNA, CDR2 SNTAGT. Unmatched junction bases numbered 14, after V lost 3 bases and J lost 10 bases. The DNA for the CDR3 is TGTGCCAGCAGTGAACGCGGGGGGCCTCGTTCTTGGGAGCAGTTCTTC. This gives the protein CASSERGGPRSWEQFF.

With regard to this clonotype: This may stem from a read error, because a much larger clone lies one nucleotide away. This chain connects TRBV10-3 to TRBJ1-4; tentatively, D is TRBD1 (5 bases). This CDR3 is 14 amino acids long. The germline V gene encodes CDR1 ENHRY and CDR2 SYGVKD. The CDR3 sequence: CATRGEATNEKRFF. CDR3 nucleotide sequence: TGTGCCACCCGGGGGGAAGCAACTAATGAAAAACGGTTTTTT.

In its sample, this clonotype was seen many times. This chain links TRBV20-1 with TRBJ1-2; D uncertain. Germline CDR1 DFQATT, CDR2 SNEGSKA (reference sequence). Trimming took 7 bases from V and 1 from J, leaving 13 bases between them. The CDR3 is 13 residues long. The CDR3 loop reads CSGQALINYGYTF. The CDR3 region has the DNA TGCAGTGGGCAGGCTCTGATTAACTATGGCTACACCTTC.

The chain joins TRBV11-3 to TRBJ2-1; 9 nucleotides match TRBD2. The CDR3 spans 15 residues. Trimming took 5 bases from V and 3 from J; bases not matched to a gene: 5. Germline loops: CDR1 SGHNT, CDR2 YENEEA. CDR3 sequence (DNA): TGTGCCAGCAGCGTCGTAGCGGGGGACTACAATGAGCAGTTCTTC. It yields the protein CASSVVAGDYNEQFF.

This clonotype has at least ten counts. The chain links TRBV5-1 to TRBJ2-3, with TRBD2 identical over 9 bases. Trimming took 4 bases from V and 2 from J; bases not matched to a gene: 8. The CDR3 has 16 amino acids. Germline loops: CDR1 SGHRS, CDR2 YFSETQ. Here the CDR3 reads CASSRLAGADTDTQYF. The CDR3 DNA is TGCGCCAGCAGCCGTTTAGCGGGGGCCGACACAGATACGCAGTATTTT. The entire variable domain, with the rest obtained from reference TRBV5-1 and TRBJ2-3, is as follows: KAGVTQTPRYLIKTRGQQVTLSCSPISGHRSVSWYQQTPGQGLQFLFEYFSETQRNKGNFPGRFSGRQFSNSRSEMNVSTLELGDSALYLCASSRLAGADTDTQYFGPGTRLTVL.

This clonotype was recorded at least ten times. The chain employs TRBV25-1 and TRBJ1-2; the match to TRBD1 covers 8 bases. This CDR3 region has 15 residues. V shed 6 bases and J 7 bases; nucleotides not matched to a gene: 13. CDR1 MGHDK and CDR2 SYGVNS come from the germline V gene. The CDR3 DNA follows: TGTGCCAGCAGCCCTAGACAGGGGTTTAGGGCTGGCTACACCTTC. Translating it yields CASSPRQGFRAGYTF.

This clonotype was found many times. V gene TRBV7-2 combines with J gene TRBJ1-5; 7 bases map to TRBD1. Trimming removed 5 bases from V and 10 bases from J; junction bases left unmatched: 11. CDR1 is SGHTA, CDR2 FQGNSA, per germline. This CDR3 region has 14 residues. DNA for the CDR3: TGTGCCAGCAGCGCCTCAAGGGGGCTCGGACCCCAGCATTTT. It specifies CASSASRGLGPQHF. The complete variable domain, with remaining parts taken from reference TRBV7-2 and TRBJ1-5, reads GAGVSQSPSNKVTEKGKDVELRCDPISGHTALYWYRQSLGQGLEFLIYFQGNSAPDKSGLPSDRFSAERTGGSVSTLTIQRTQQEDSAVYLCASSASRGLGPQHFGDGTRLSIL.

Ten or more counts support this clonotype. The CDR3: CAWSTQLSDEQFF. The CDR3 DNA sequence: TGTGCCTGGAGCACGCAGCTGAGCGATGAGCAGTTCTTC. The chain links TRBV30 to TRBJ2-1; D not certain. Germline V gene lookup returns CDR1 GTSNPN and CDR2 SVGIG (reference sequence). V lost 3 bases and J 8 bases, leaving 14 bases between the germline ends. The CDR3 sequence is 13 residues long.

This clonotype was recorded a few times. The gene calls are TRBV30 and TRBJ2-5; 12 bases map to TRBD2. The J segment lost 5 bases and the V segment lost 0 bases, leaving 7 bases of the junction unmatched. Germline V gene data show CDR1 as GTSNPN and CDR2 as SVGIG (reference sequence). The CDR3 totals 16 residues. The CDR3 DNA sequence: TGTGCCTGGAGTGTACCAACTAGCGGGGGGAGGGAGACCCAGTACTTC. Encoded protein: CAWSVPTSGGRETQYF.

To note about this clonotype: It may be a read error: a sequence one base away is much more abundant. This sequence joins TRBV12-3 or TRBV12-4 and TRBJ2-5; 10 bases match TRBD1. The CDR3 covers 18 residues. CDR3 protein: CASSQGGTGDFGQEAQYF. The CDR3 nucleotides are TGTGCCAGCAGCCAAGGGGGGACAGGGGATTTCGGTCAAGAGGCCCAGTACTTC.

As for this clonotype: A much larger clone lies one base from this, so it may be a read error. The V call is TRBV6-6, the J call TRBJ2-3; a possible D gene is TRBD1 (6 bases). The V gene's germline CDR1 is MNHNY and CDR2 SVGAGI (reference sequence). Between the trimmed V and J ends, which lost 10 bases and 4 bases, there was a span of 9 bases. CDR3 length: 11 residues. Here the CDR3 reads CANKGADTQYF. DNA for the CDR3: TGTGCCAACAAGGGGGCAGATACGCAGTATTTT.

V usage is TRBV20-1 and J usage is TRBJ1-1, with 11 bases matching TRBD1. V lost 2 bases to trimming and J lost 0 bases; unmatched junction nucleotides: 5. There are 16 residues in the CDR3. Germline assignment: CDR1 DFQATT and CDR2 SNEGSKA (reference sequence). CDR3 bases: TGCAGTGCTAGATCGCGGACAGGGGGCGTGAACACTGAAGCTTTCTTT. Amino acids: CSARSRTGGVNTEAFF.

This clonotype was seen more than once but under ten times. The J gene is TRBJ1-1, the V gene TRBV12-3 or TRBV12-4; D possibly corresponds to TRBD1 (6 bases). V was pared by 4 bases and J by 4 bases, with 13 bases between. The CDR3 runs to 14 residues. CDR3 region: CASSWAGAGTEAFF. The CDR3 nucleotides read TGTGCCAGCAGTTGGGCGGGGGCTGGCACTGAAGCTTTCTTT.

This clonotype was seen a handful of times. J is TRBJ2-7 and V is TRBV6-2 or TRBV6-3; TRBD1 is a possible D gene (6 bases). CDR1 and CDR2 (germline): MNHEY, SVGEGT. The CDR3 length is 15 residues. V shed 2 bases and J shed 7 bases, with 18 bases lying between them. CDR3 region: CASSYQGPGYNEQYF. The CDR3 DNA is TGTGCCAGCAGTTACCAGGGGCCAGGATACAATGAGCAGTACTTC.

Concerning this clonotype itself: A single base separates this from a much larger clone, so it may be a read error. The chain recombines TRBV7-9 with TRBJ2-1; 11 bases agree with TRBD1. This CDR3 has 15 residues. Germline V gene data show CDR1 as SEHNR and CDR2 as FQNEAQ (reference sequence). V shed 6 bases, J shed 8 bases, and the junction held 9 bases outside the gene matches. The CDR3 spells CASSSDRGHGDEQFF. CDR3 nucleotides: TGTGCCAGCAGTTCGGACAGGGGGCATGGCGATGAGCAGTTCTTC.

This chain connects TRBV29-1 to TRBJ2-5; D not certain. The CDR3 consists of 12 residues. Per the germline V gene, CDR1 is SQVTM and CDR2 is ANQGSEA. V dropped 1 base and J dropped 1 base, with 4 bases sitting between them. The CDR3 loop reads CSVEGAQETQYF. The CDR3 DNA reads TGCAGCGTTGAAGGGGCCCAAGAGACCCAGTACTTC.

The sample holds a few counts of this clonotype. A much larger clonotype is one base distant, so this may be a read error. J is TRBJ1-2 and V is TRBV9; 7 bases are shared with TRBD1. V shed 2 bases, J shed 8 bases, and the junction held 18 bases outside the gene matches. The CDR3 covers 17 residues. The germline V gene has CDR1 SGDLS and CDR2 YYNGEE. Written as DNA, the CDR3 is TGTGCCAGCAGCGTCCTGCCTGGAGAGACAGGGCGGGGCGGCTACACCTTC. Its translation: CASSVLPGETGRGGYTF.